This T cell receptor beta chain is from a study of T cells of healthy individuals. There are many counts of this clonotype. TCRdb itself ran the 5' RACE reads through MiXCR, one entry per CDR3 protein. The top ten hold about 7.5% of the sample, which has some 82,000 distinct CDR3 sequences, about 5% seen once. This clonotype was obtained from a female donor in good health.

The CDR3 DNA sequence: TGTGCCAGCAGCCCGGGGTTGGGGAATTCACCCCTCCACTTT. Amino acids: CASSPGLGNSPLHF. V gene TRBV7-9 combines with J gene TRBJ1-6; D is unresolved. Between the trimmed V and J ends, which lost 5 bases and 7 bases, there was a span of 12 bases. The CDR3 contains 14 residues. Looked up from germline, CDR1 is SEHNR and CDR2 is FQNEAQ (reference sequence).